This T cell receptor (beta chain) was identified in a study of Ad26.COV2.S vaccination and SARS-CoV-2 variants (dated by TCRdb to about 2021). Background for the entire study: Vaccine-arm donors came from COV1001, a multicentre, randomized, double-blind, placebo-controlled phase I-IIa trial of Ad26.COV2.S in healthy adults. Ad26.COV2.S was administered intramuscularly at a dose of 5x10^10 or 1x10^11 viral particles, either as one shot or as two shots given 56 days apart. The specificity and breadth of SARS-CoV-2-reactive T cell receptors after Ad26.COV2.S vaccination were assessed by TCRbeta repertoire sequencing. A total of some 30 samples were included in the TCR-sequenced set, comprising some 20 Ad26.COV2.S vaccine recipients, 5 placebo recipients and 8 SARS-CoV-2 convalescent individuals. Participants in the trial were split at random into five groups of five each, receiving low-dose or high-dose Ad26.COV2.S once or twice, or else placebo on both occasions. Throughout the experiments and outcome assessment, investigators stayed blinded to trial group allocation. Findings and caveats that apply to the study as a whole: It was noted by the authors that total T cell responses may have been underestimated by the TCR breadth and depth analyses. Vaccine and placebo recipients had comparable non-spike TCR breadth, which fits with the vaccine containing only spike. Ad26.COV2.S recipients had higher spike-specific TCR breadth than placebo recipients (P = 0.0014). The study was not powered to compare responses between vaccine doses or regimens. Substantial breadth of spike-specific CD8+ and CD4+ T cell responses was reported after vaccination.

Taken with the paper, the label for treatment or condition translates to: some 20 received Ad26.COV2.S at low or high dose, single or two shots; several received placebo; per-sample allocation not given. Repertoires of vaccine and placebo recipients were sequenced from samples taken on day 63 after the first injection. Between 29 July and 7 August 2020, Cohort 1b enrolled around 25 adults aged 18-55 years at one site in Boston, USA. Ad26.COV2.S was a replication-incompetent adenovirus type 26 vector that expressed a prefusion-stabilized SARS-CoV-2 spike protein derived from the original Wuhan strain. On this clone itself: There is no known antigen for this receptor. The sample holds no much larger clone one base away, and base qualities are not on file.

V is reduced by 3 bases and J by 6 bases, leaving a spacing of 12 bases between them. The CDR3 starts with the cysteine, ends with the phenylalanine, and has 14 residues. The sequence is cut down to CDR3 DNA, 42 bases in frame from base 1. The germline V gene provides CDR1 SGHRS and CDR2 YFSETQ. The immunoSEQ Assay was the method used to sequence TCRbeta CDR3 regions. After extraction, genomic DNA underwent amplification by bias-controlled multiplex PCR, followed by high-throughput sequencing. On the study's bioinformatics: To quantify the absolute abundance of every unique TCRbeta CDR3 region, sequences were collapsed and filtered. T cell fraction was estimated by normalizing TCRbeta template counts to usable DNA, with usable DNA measured through amplification of reference genes found in all nucleated cells. Repertoire TCRs were annotated as SARS-CoV-2-specific by exact matching of V gene, CDR3 amino acid sequence and J gene to a known reactive TCR set. The reference SARS-CoV-2 TCR set was derived from MIRA and filtered for enrichment in COVID-19-positive ImmuneCODE repertoires, a step that removed public or cross-reactive TCRs. Using the MIRA antigens, annotated TCRs were further analysed by specific ORF or by position within an ORF. Breadth was defined as annotated unique rearrangements over total unique productive rearrangements; depth was the summed frequency of those rearrangements. Two-sided Wilcoxon rank-sum tests were applied when comparing TCR breadth between groups. TCRdb's version of the immuneACCESS table is confined to in-frame rearrangements and falls short of the full clone set. An unresolved V gene accounts for under half of the shortfall where checked; the remainder is of unknown origin. Clone size and the V and J calls come from that table; the DNA yielded D and trimming. The sample contains fewer than 500,000 clones, 90% of them found a single time. The ten largest clones take up more than 10% of the sample.

The chain is encoded by TRBV5-1 joined to TRBJ2-2; the D gene cannot be resolved reliably. The sample in question was peripheral blood, obtained in a trial of Ad26.COV2.S vaccine versus placebo. This TCR came from a person between 18 and 65 years old who received the Ad26.COV2.S COVID-19 vaccine or a placebo. The bases read TGCGCCAGCAGCTCTGCGATTGGGGCCGGGGAGCTGTTTTTT. It is translated as CASSSAIGAGELFF. The variable domain in full, with residues beyond the CDR3 obtained from the reference TRBV5-1 and TRBJ2-2 genes, is KAGVTQTPRYLIKTRGQQVTLSCSPISGHRSVSWYQQTPGQGLQFLFEYFSETQRNKGNFPGRFSGRQFSNSRSEMNVSTLELGDSALYLCASSSAIGAGELFFGEGSRLTVL.